In its sample, the clone carrying this T cell receptor beta chain was seen many times. TCRdb re-called clones from the PCR reads using MiXCR. The sample yields approximately 38,000 clones, more than 25% seen once. The germline V gene encodes CDR1 SGHRS and CDR2 YFSETQ. The CDR3 has 16 amino acids. V lost 4 bases and J lost 7; bases outside the gene matches: 13. Ahead of thyroid surgery, no patient had received treatment of any kind. The data originate from a study of metastatic and nonmetastatic thyroid tumors. The gene calls are TRBV5-1 and TRBJ2-1, with 8 bases fitting TRBD2. The sequencing sample was made of blood. The clonotype was recovered from a male donor with papillary thyroid cancer or a benign thyroid nodule (not recorded which). Some clones in this sample may be carry-over from other donors' samples. The CDR3 region is CASSPSGLGLGNEQFF. The CDR3 DNA reads TGCGCCAGCAGCCCATCGGGACTAGGTTTGGGTAATGAGCAGTTCTTC.